Following are 7 T cell receptor beta chains from one sample sequenced in a study of blood T cell repertoires in COVID-19. The table came from immunoSEQ multiplex PCR; TCRdb's copy has only in-frame clones and leaves some out. The sample yields 290,000 or so clones, roughly 80% seen once. Sample: PBMCs or T cells enriched from blood (not recorded which). The receptors stem from a man aged 35 to 55 who had been exposed to COVID-19.

The chain combines TRBV7-8 with TRBJ1-4, with a weak D call TRBD1 (6 bases). From germline, CDR1 is SGHVS and CDR2 FQNEAQ. The CDR3 runs to 16 residues. Trimming removed 7 bases from V and 0 bases from J, with 15 bases in between. This CDR3 reads CASKMTRGATNEKLFF. The CDR3 DNA reads TGTGCCAGCAAAATGACCAGGGGCGCAACTAATGAAAAACTGTTTTTT.

The gene calls are TRBV18 and TRBJ2-7; the D gene is possibly TRBD2 (6 bases). The germline V gene has CDR1 KGHSH and CDR2 LQKENI. The length of the CDR3 is 15 residues. V was cut by 8 bases and J by 6 bases, with 23 bases left in between. The CDR3 DNA is TGTGCCAGCGCCGGGAGTACCCTAAGTCTTGGCGAGCAGTACTTC. Amino acids: CASAGSTLSLGEQYF.

The chain links TRBV25-1 to TRBJ1-2; no firm D call. CDR1 is MGHDK and CDR2 is SYGVNS in the germline V gene. Between the trimmed V and J ends, which lost 8 bases and 3 bases, there was a span of 10 bases. This CDR3 is 12 amino acids long. CDR3 loop: CASDDSYYGYTF. CDR3 coding DNA: TGTGCCAGCGACGACTCCTACTATGGCTACACCTTC.

The rearrangement links TRBV7-9 to TRBJ1-5, with D possibly matching TRBD1 (6 bases). The CDR3 length is 14 residues. Trimming took off 1 base at V and 2 bases at J, with 6 bases between the two ends. From germline, CDR1 is SEHNR and CDR2 FQNEAQ (reference sequence). The CDR3, as DNA: TGTGCCAGCAGCTTAGAGGGGGGCAATCAGCCCCAGCATTTT. It yields the protein CASSLEGGNQPQHF.

The chain combines TRBV5-6 with TRBJ1-5; tentative D call: TRBD1 (5 bases). Trimming took off 4 bases at V and 7 bases at J, with 18 bases between the two ends. The CDR3 runs 15 residues. Germline loops: CDR1 SGHDT, CDR2 YYEEEE. The CDR3 spells CASSLWGREGQPQHF. CDR3 DNA sequence: TGTGCCAGCAGCCTATGGGGGAGGGAGGGCCAGCCCCAGCATTTT.

This clone has a handful of counts. The rearrangement joins TRBV7-3 to TRBJ2-1; TRBD1 might be the D (6 bases). V lost 5 bases and J lost 5, with 16 bases in between. The CDR3 length is 15 residues. Germline CDR1 SGHTA, CDR2 FQGTGA. The DNA for the CDR3 is TGTGCCAGCAGCAACCGGGACACTTTCAACAATGAGCAGTTCTTC. It codes for CASSNRDTFNNEQFF.

The chain is built from TRBV15 and TRBJ2-7, with 7 bases that match TRBD1. J gave up 2 bases and V 8 bases, and 6 bases lay outside the gene matches. This CDR3 is built from 13 residues. Per the germline V gene, CDR1 is LNHNV and CDR2 is YYDKDF (reference sequence). The CDR3 region has the DNA TGTGCCACCGGATATGGACAGGCCTACGAGCAGTACTTC. It yields the protein CATGYGQAYEQYF.